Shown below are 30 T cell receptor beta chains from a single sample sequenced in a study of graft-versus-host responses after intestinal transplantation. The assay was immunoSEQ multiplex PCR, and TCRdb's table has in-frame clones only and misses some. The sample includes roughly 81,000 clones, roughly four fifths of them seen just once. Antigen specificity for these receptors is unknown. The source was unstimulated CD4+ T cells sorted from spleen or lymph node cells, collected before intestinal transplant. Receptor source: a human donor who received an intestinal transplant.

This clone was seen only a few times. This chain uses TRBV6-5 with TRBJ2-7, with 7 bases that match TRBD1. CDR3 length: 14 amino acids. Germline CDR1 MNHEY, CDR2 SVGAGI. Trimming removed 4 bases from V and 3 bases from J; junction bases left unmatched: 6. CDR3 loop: CASSSTGTDYEQYF. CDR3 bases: TGTGCCAGCAGTTCCACCGGGACAGACTACGAGCAGTACTTC.

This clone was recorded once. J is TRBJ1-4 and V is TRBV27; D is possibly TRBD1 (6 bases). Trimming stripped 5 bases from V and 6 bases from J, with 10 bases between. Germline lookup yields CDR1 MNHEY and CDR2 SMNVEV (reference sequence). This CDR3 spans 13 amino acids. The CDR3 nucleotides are TGTGCCAGCAGTCCCCGACAGGATGAAAAACTGTTTTTT. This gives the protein CASSPRQDEKLFF.

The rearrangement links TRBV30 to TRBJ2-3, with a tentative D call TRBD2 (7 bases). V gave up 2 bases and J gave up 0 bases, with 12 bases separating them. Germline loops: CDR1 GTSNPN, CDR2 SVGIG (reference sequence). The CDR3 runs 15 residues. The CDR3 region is CAWSRGGTSTDTQYF. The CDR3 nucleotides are TGTGCCTGGAGTAGGGGGGGGACTAGCACAGATACGCAGTATTTT.

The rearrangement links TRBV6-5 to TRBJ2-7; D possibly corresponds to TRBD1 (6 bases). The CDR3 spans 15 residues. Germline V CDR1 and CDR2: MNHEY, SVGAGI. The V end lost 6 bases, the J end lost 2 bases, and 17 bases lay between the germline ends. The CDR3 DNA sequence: TGTGCCAGCAGACCTGGGACACCCGGCCCCTACGAGCAGTACTTC. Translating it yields CASRPGTPGPYEQYF.

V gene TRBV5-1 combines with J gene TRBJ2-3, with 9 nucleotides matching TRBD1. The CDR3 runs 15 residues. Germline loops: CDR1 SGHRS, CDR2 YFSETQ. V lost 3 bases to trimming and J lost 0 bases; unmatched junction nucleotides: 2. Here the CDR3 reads CASSWGTGSTDTQYF. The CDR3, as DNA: TGCGCCAGCAGCTGGGGGACAGGGAGCACAGATACGCAGTATTTT.

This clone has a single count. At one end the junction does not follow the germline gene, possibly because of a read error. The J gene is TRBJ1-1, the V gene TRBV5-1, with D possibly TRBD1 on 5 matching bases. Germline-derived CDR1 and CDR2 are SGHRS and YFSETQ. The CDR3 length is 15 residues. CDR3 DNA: TGCGCCAGCAGCTTGGCCCCAGGGTCGCAGACTGGAGCTTTCTTT. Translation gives CASSLAPGSQTGAFF.

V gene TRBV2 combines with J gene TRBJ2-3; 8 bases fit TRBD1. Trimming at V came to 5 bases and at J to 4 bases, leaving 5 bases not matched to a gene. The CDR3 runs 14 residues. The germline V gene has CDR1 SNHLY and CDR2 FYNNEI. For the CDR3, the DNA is TGTGCCAGCAGTACTCAGGGGGCCCCAGATACGCAGTATTTT. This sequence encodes CASSTQGAPDTQYF.

Here the CDR3 reads CASSTTWTGSIGYTF. The DNA for the CDR3 is TGTGCCAGCAGTACGACTTGGACAGGCTCTATTGGCTACACCTTC. This rearrangement joins TRBV28 to TRBJ1-2; 7 nucleotides align to TRBD1. Trimming took 5 bases from V and 7 from J; bases not matched to a gene: 13. CDR3 size: 15 residues. Germline V gene sequence: CDR1 MDHEN, CDR2 SYDVKM.

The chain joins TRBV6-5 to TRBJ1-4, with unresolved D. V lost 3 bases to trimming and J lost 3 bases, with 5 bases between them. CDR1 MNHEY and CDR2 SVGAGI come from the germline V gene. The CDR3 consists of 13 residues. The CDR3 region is CASSYQANEKLFF. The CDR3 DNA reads TGTGCCAGCAGTTATCAGGCTAATGAAAAACTGTTTTTT.

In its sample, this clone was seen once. The CDR3 DNA reads as TGTGCCAGCAGTGGATCCCGACTAGCGGTCGCGAACACCGGGGAGCTGTTTTTT. This codes for CASSGSRLAVANTGELFF. The chain couples TRBV6-1 to TRBJ2-2, with 9 bases lining up with TRBD2. V gave up 4 bases and J gave up 0 bases; unmatched junction bases: 9. Germline CDR1 MNHNS, CDR2 SASEGT. The CDR3 contains 18 residues.

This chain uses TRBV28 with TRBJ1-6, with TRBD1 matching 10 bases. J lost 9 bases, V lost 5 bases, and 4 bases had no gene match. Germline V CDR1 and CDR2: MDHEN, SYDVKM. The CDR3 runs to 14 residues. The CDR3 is CASSRDRGTSPLHF. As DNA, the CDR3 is TGTGCCAGCAGTCGGGACAGGGGCACTTCACCCCTCCACTTT.

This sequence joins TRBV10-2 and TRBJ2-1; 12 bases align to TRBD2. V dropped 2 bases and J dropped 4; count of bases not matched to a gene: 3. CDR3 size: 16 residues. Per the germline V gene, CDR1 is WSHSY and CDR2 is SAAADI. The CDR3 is CASSEGLAGKYNEQFF. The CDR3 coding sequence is TGCGCCAGCAGTGAGGGACTAGCGGGGAAATACAATGAGCAGTTCTTC.

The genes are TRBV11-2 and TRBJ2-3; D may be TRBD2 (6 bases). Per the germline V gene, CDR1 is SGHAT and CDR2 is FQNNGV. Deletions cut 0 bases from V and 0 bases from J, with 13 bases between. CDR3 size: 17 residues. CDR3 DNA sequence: TGTGCCAGCAGCTTAGATCAAAGAGGGACTAGCACAGATACGCAGTATTTT. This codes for CASSLDQRGTSTDTQYF.

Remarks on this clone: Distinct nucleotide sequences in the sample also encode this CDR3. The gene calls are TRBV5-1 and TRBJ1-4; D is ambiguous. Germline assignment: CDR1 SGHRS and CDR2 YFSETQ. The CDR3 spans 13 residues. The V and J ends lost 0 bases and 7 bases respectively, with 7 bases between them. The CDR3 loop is CASSLAGGEKLFF. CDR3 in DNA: TGCGCCAGCAGCTTGGCAGGAGGTGAAAAACTGTTTTTT.

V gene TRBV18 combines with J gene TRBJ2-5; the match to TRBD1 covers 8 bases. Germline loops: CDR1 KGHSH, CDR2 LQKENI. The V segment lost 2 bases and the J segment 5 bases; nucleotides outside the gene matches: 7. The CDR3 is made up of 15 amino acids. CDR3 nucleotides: TGTGCCAGCTCACCATCGCGGACAGGGACGGAGACCCAGTACTTC. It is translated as CASSPSRTGTETQYF. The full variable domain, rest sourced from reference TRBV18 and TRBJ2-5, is NAGVMQNPRHLVRRRGQEARLRCSPMKGHSHVYWYRQLPEEGLKFMVYLQKENIIDESGMPKERFSAEFPKEGPSILRIQQVVRGDSAAYFCASSPSRTGTETQYFGPGTRLLVL.

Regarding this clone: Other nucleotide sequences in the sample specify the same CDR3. CDR3 DNA sequence: TGTGCCAGCAGTTTACGGGGGACAGATACGCAGTATTTT. It encodes CASSLRGTDTQYF. The rearrangement joins TRBV27 to TRBJ2-3; possible D gene TRBD2, 6 bases. Germline lookup yields CDR1 MNHEY and CDR2 SMNVEV (reference sequence). With 2 bases removed from V and 3 bases from J, the gap between germline ends came to 6 bases. This CDR3 contains 13 residues.

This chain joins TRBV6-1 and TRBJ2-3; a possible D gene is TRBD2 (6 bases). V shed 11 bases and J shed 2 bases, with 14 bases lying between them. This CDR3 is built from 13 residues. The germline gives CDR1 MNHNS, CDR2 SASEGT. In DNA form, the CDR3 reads TGTGCCTCCCTGGGGGGAGCCACAGATACGCAGTATTTT. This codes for CASLGGATDTQYF.

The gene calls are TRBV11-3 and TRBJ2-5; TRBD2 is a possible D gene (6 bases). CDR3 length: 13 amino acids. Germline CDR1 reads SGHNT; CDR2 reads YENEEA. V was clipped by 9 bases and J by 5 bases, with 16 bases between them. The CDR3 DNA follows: TGTGCCAGTTCGGTGTGGGGGGAGGAGACCCAGTACTTC. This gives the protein CASSVWGEETQYF.

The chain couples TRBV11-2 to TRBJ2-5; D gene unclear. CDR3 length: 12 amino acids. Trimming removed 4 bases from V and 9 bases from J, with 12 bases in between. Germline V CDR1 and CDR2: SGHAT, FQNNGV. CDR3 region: CASSYTLGPQYF. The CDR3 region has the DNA TGTGCCAGCAGCTACACTCTAGGTCCCCAGTACTTC.

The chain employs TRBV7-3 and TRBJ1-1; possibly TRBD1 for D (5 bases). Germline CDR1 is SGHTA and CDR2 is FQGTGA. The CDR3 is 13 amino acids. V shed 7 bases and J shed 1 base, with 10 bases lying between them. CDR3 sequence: CASTMGGNTEAFF. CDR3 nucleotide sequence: TGTGCCAGCACCATGGGGGGGAACACTGAAGCTTTCTTT.

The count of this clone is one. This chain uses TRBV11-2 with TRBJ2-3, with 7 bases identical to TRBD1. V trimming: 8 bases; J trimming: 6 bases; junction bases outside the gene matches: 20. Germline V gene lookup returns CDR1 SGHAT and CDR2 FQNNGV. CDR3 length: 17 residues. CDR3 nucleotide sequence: TGTGCCAGCCGCCGAAGGGCCACGGCAGGGGGAACGGATACGCAGTATTTT. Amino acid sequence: CASRRRATAGGTDTQYF.

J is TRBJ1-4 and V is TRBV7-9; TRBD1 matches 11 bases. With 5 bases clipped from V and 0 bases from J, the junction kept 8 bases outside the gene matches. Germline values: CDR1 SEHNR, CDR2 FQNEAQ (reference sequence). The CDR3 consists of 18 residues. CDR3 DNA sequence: TGTGCCAGCAGCCTAGGACAGGGGGCGATTGCAACTAATGAAAAACTGTTTTTT. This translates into CASSLGQGAIATNEKLFF.

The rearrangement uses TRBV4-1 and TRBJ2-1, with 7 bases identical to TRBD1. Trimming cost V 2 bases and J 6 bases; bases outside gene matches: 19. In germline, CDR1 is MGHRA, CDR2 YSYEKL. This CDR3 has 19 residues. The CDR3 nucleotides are TGCGCCAGCAGCCAAAGGCACCTACGAACGGGGACAGAAGCCAATGAGCAGTTCTTC. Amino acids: CASSQRHLRTGTEANEQFF.

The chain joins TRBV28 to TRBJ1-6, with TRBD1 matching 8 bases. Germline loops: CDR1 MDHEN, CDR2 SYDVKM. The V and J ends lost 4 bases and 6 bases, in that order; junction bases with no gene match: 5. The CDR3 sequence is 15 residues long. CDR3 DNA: TGTGCCAGCAGTTACACAGGGGGGGGTAATTCACCCCTCCACTTT. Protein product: CASSYTGGGNSPLHF.

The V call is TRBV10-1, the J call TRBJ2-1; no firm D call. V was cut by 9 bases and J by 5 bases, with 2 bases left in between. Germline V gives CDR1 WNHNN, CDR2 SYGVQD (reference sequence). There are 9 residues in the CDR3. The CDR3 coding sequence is TGCGCCAGTAACAATGAGCAGTTCTTC. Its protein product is CASNNEQFF.

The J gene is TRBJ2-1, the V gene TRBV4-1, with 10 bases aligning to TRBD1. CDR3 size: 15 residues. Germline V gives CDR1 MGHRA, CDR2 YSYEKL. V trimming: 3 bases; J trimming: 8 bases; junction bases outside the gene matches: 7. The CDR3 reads CASSHNRDRGHEQFF. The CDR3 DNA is TGCGCCAGCAGCCACAACCGGGACAGGGGCCATGAGCAGTTCTTC.

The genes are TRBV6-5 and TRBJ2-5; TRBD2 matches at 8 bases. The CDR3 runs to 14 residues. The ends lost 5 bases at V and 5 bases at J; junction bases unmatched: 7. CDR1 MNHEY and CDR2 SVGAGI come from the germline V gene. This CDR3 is CASSHRGGPETQYF. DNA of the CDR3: TGTGCCAGCAGTCATCGCGGGGGGCCGGAGACCCAGTACTTC.

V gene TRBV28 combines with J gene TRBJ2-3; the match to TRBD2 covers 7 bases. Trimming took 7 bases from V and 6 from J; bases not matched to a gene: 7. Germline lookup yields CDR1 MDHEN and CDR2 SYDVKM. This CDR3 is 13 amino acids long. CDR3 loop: CASKTGGMDTQYF. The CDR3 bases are TGTGCCAGCAAAACGGGGGGTATGGATACGCAGTATTTT.

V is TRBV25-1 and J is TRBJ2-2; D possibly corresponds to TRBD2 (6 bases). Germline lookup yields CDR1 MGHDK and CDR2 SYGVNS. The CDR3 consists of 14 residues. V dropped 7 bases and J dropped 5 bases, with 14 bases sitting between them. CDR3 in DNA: TGTGCCAGCACAGGAGGGGCTGGTACCGGGGAGCTGTTTTTT. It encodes CASTGGAGTGELFF.

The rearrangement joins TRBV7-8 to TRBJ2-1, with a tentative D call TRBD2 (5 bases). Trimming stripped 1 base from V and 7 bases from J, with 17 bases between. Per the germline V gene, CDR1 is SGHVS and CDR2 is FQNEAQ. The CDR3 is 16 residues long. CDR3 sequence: CASSLVFARTGNEQFF. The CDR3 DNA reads TGTGCCAGCAGCTTAGTCTTTGCAAGGACGGGGAATGAGCAGTTCTTC.